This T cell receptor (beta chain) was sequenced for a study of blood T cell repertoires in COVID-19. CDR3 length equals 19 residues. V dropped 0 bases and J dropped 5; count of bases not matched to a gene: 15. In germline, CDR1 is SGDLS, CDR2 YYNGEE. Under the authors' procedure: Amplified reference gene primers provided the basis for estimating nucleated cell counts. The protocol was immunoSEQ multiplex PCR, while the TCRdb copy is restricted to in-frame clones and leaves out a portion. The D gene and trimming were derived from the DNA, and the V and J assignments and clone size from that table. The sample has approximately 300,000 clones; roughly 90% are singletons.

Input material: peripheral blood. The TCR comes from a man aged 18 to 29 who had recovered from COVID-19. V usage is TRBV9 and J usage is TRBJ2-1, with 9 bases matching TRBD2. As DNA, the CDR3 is TGTGCCAGCAGCGTAGCTTTAGAGGGCGGGGGGGCAATAAACAATGAGCAGTTCTTC. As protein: CASSVALEGGGAINNEQFF.